This T cell receptor (beta chain) was identified during a study of blood T cell repertoires in COVID-19. Study-level information: T cells, B-cell-depleted T cells, or PBMCs supplied cDNA or gDNA.

This clone was observed a few times. The CDR3 is made up of 15 amino acids. From germline, CDR1 is GTSNPN and CDR2 SVGIG (reference sequence). V was clipped by 3 bases and J by 4 bases; unmatched bases: 3. In the original analysis: Counts of nucleated cells, estimated from reference gene primer amplification, were obtained. TCRdb's table, derived via immunoSEQ multiplex PCR, lists solely in-frame clones and lacks some. The V and J calls and clone size are taken from that table; D and trimming were inferred from the DNA. The table lists approximately 230,000 clones, 80% to 90% of them singletons. The chain recombines TRBV30 with TRBJ2-3; 14 positions agree with TRBD2. Sequenced sample: PBMCs or T cells enriched from blood (not recorded which). The TCR comes from a man aged 40-49 years who had recovered from COVID-19. CDR3 residues: CAWRGLAGVSDTQYF. In DNA form, the CDR3 reads TGTGCCTGGAGGGGACTAGCGGGAGTCTCAGATACGCAGTATTTT.